The 6 T cell receptor beta chains presented below share a single source sample, sequenced in a study of T cell responses to AZD1222 COVID-19 vaccine (dated by TCRdb to about 2021). The time point label on this specimen signifies: about 28 days (+/-7) after the second vaccine dose. The library was obtained by the immunoSEQ multiplex PCR assay. TCRdb re-hosts the immuneACCESS table, in-frame sequences only. Its copies lack some clones; in the studies checked, an unresolved V gene accounts for under half of them, and the cause for the rest is not known. The sample table lists about 140,000 clones, approximately 89% of them with a count of one. Under 2% of the sample is taken by the ten largest. Here the sequenced sample was peripheral blood, taken 28 days after the second AZD1222 dose. The receptors here all came from an adult who received the AZD1222 COVID-19 vaccine.

This clone was seen a single time. V usage is TRBV6-2 or TRBV6-3 and J usage is TRBJ2-3, with TRBD2 matching 10 bases. The CDR3 contains 14 residues. Losses at the gene ends were 4 bases for V and 3 bases for J; bases not matched to a gene: 1. Germline lookup yields CDR1 MNHEY and CDR2 SVGEGT. CDR3 DNA sequence: TGTGCCAGCAGTTTAGCGGGAGGAACAGATACGCAGTATTTT. Translation gives CASSLAGGTDTQYF.

The chain uses TRBV5-1 and TRBJ1-1; TRBD1 matches 10 bases. Germline V gives CDR1 SGHRS, CDR2 YFSETQ. The CDR3 is made up of 14 amino acids. V lost 4 bases to trimming and J lost 3 bases; unmatched junction nucleotides: 3. The CDR3: CASSRQGAYTEAFF. CDR3 DNA: TGCGCCAGCAGCCGACAGGGGGCTTACACTGAAGCTTTCTTT.

V and J are TRBV5-1 and TRBJ2-3; D is ambiguous. This CDR3 region has 12 residues. Germline V lookup: CDR1 SGHRS, CDR2 YFSETQ. Trimming removed 4 bases from V and 3 bases from J, with 6 bases in between. CDR3 sequence reads: CASSRGTDTQYF. In DNA, the CDR3 is TGCGCCAGCAGCCGTGGGACAGATACGCAGTATTTT.

This chain uses TRBV5-1 with TRBJ2-4, with D unresolved. CDR3 length: 14 amino acids. Between the trimmed V and J ends, which lost 2 bases and 2 bases, there was a span of 8 bases. The V gene's germline CDR1 is SGHRS and CDR2 YFSETQ. The CDR3 DNA reads TGCGCCAGCAGCTTTGCAGAGTCCAAAAACATTCAGTACTTC. Translation: CASSFAESKNIQYF.

V and J are TRBV28 and TRBJ2-1; 7 bases line up with TRBD2. CDR1 and CDR2 from the germline V gene are MDHEN and SYDVKM. The CDR3 is 16 residues long. Trimming took 1 base from V and 2 from J; bases not matched to a gene: 5. CDR3 nucleotide sequence: TGTGCCAGCAGTTTATTGGCGGGAGCCGCCTACAATGAGCAGTTCTTC. It encodes CASSLLAGAAYNEQFF.

The gene calls are TRBV7-9 and TRBJ2-3, with TRBD2 identical over 13 bases. Germline V gives CDR1 SEHNR, CDR2 FQNEAQ (reference sequence). The J segment lost 2 bases and the V segment lost 4 bases, leaving 3 bases of the junction unmatched. The CDR3 loop spans 16 amino acids. This CDR3 is CASSYGLAGVTDTQYF. The CDR3 coding sequence is TGTGCCAGCAGCTACGGACTAGCGGGAGTCACAGATACGCAGTATTTT.